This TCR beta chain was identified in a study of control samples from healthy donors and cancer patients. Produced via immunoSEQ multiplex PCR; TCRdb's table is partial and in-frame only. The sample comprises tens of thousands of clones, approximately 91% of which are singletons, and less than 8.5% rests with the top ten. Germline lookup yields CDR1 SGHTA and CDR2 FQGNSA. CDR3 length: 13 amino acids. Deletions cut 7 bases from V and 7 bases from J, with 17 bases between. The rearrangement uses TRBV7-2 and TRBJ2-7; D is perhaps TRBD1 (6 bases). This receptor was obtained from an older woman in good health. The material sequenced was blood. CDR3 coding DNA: TGTGCCAGCACTTCAACAGGGCGTGTGGAGCAGTACTTC. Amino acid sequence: CASTSTGRVEQYF.